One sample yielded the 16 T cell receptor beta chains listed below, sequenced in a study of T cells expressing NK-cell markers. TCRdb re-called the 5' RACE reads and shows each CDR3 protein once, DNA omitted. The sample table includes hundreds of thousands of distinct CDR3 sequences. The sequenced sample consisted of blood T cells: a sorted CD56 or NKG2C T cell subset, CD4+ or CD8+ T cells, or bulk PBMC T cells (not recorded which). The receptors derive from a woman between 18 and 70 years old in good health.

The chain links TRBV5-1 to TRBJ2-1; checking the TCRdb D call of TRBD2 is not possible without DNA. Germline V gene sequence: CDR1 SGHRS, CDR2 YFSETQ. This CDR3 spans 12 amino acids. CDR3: CASSWTNGEQFF. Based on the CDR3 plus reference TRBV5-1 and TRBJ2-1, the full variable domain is KAGVTQTPRYLIKTRGQQVTLSCSPISGHRSVSWYQQTPGQGLQFLFEYFSETQRNKGNFPGRFSGRQFSNSRSEMNVSTLELGDSALYLCASSWTNGEQFFGPGTRLTVL.

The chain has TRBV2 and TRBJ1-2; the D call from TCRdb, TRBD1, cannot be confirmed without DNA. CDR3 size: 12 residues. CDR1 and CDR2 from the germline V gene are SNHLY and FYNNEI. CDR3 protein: CASSRGLDGYTF.

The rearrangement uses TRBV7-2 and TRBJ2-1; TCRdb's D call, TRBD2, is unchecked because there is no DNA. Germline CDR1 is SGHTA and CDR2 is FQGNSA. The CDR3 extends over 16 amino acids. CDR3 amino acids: CASSLSGAFSYNEQFF.

The CDR3 is CASSLGGEASYEQYF. The chain has TRBV11-1 and TRBJ2-7. This CDR3 spans 15 amino acids. The germline V gene encodes CDR1 SGHAT and CDR2 FQDESV (reference sequence).

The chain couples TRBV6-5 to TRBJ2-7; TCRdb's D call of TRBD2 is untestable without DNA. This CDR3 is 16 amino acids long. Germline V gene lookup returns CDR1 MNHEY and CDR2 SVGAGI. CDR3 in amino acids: CASSYSGLAGLYEQYF.

CDR3 amino acids: CASSPSEQGHTGELFF. This rearrangement joins TRBV25-1 to TRBJ2-2; with no DNA, the TCRdb D assignment of TRBD1 cannot be verified. The CDR3 has 16 residues. Per the germline V gene, CDR1 is MGHDK and CDR2 is SYGVNS.

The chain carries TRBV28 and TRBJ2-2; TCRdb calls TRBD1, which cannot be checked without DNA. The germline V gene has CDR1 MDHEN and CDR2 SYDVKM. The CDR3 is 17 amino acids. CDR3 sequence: CASSSPGWAGAPGELFF.

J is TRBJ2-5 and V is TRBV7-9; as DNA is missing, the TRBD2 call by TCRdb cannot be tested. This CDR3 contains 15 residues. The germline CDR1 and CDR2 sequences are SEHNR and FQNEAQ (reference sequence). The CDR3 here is CASSQSGPHAETQYF. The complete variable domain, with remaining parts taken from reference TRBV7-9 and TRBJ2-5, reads DTGVSQNPRHKITKRGQNVTFRCDPISEHNRLYWYRQTLGQGPEFLTYFQNEAQLEKSRLLSDRFSAERPKGSFSTLEIQRTEQGDSAMYLCASSQSGPHAETQYFGPGTRLLVL.

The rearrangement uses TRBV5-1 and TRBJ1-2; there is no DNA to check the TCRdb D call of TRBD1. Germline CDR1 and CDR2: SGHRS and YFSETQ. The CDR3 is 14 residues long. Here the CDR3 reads CASSLGTGFPGYTF.

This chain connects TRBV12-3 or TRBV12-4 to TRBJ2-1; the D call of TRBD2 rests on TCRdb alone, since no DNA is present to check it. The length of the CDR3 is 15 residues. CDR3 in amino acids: CASRPTSGGYNEQFF.

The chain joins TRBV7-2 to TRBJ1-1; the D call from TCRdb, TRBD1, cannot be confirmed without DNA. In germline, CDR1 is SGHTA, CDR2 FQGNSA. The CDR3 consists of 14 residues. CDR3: CASSILWGDPDAFF.

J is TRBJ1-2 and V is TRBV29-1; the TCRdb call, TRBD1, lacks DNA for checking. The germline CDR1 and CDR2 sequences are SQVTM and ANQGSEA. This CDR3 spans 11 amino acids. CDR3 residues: CSAGQAYGYTF. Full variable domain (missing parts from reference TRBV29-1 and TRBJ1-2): SAVISQKPSRDICQRGTSLTIQCQVDSQVTMMFWYRQQPGQSLTLIATANQGSEATYESGFVIDKFPISRPNLTFSTLTVSNMSPEDSSIYLCSAGQAYGYTFGSGTRLTVV.

The CDR3 sequence: CASSQADRISGALQETQYF. The chain couples TRBV14 to TRBJ2-5; lacking DNA, the TRBD2 call made by TCRdb goes unchecked. CDR3 length: 19 amino acids. Germline V gene lookup returns CDR1 SGHDN and CDR2 FVKESK.

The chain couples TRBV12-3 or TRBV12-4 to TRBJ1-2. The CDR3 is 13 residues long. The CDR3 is CASSPRIRRGYTF.

The CDR3 protein is CASSLVPGVGTGELFF. The chain is built from TRBV7-2 and TRBJ2-2. This CDR3 comprises 16 residues. Looked up from germline, CDR1 is SGHTA and CDR2 is FQGNSA.

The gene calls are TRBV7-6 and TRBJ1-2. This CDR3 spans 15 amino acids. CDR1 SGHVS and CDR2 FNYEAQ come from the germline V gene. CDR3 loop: CASSQDVGGNYGYTF.